This TCR beta chain was identified in a study of shared clonotypes between healthy human individuals. Overall study context: Each donor's CD8 memory used one plate, CD8 naive two, each CD4 subset three.

As to this clone: As yet, its antigen is unknown.

Study-wide findings and caveats: In having few donors, the study represented limited genetic and exposure-history diversity.

TCRdb keeps only in-frame clones here, not all; method: immunoSEQ multiplex PCR. The sample lists hundreds of thousands of clones, around 97% occurring once. The CDR3 consists of 14 residues. The junction had 4 bases not matched to a gene; V was cut back by 4 bases and J by 3 bases. The germline V gene has CDR1 SGHVS and CDR2 FNYEAQ. The J gene is TRBJ1-1, the V gene TRBV7-6; 8 nucleotides line up with TRBD1. The receptor was isolated from a woman aged 25 to 39 in good health. The sequenced sample was naive CD4+ T cells sorted from blood. The subset was: CD45RA+ positively selected. The CDR3 region is CASSSADRDTEAFF. The CDR3 DNA sequence: TGTGCCAGCAGCTCAGCGGACAGGGACACTGAAGCTTTCTTT.